This TCR beta chain originates from a study of cytomegalovirus exposure and HLA in healthy donors. Germline V gene lookup returns CDR1 SSHAT and CDR2 FNYEAQ (reference sequence). CDR3 size: 16 residues. V was cut by 5 bases and J by 0 bases, with 15 bases left in between. Vbeta (60) and Jbeta (13) primers were used in the PCR. Data came from immunoSEQ multiplex PCR; TCRdb stores just in-frame clones and leaves some out. The profile shows about 100,000 clones, around 82% of them singletons. Study observations and caveats: The study had only CMV serostatus as immune exposure information. On later analysis, the bulk of CMV-associated TCR beta chains appeared to be HLA-restricted.

About this clone itself: Its antigen remains unidentified.

The chain is built from TRBV7-7 and TRBJ2-3, with D perhaps TRBD1 (6 bases). This TCR came from a woman aged 55-70 years in good health and CMV-seronegative. The sequenced sample consisted of PBMCs. The CDR3 nucleotides read TGTGCCAGCAGCCCCCTAGGGGGACCGAGCACAGATACGCAGTATTTT. Translation gives CASSPLGGPSTDTQYF.